In this sample, the clone carrying this T cell receptor (beta chain) turned up many times. Its antigen remains unidentified. Diagnosis relied on clinical symptoms, serum thyroxine, TRAb, thyroid ultrasound and orbital computed tomography. The data stem from a study of Graves' ophthalmopathy and Graves' hyperthyroidism. RNA transcripts yielded amplified TCR beta CDR3 regions. Following a first-round RT-PCR that used HTBI primers, a second-round multiplex PCR was carried out. TCRdb reanalysed the multiplex PCR reads using MiXCR and keeps one entry per CDR3 protein. This table holds 400,000 or so distinct CDR3 sequences, approximately 15% found once. Per the germline V gene, CDR1 is PRHDT and CDR2 is FYEKMQ (reference sequence). There are 14 residues in the CDR3. With 5 bases removed from V and 2 bases from J, the gap between germline ends came to 13 bases. Whole-study results and caveats: Blood also harbored most expanded thyroid clonotypes above 0.001 frequency.

This TCR was sampled from a woman aged 18-29 years with stable Graves' hyperthyroidism. Sample: peripheral blood. V and J are TRBV13 and TRBJ2-7; TRBD2 is a possible D gene (6 bases). The CDR3 coding sequence is TGTGCCAGCAGCAAAAGCGGACTAACCTACGAGCAGTACTTC. Translated, it gives CASSKSGLTYEQYF.